Below are 2 T cell receptor beta chains sequenced from a single sample in a study of PD-1 blockade in mismatch repair-deficient tumors. Clones were sequenced by immunoSEQ multiplex PCR, and TCRdb holds only the in-frame ones, with some missing. Of 35,000 or so clones in the sample, approximately 84% were seen once. Sequences were derived from peripheral blood, sampled about 80 weeks after starting pembrolizumab. These receptors were taken from an adult with mismatch repair-deficient cancer.

For the CDR3, the DNA is TGTGCCAGCAGCACCGGGGGCGTATTGAGAGGAGATACGCAGTATTTT. It yields the protein CASSTGGVLRGDTQYF. J is TRBJ2-3 and V is TRBV7-9; the D call may be TRBD1 or TRBD2 (6 bases each). V was cut by 5 bases and J by 5 bases, with 20 bases left in between. This CDR3 contains 16 residues. Germline CDR1 SEHNR, CDR2 FQNEAQ (reference sequence). The full variable domain, rest sourced from reference TRBV7-9 and TRBJ2-3, is DTGVSQNPRHKITKRGQNVTFRCDPISEHNRLYWYRQTLGQGPEFLTYFQNEAQLEKSRLLSDRFSAERPKGSFSTLEIQRTEQGDSAMYLCASSTGGVLRGDTQYFGPGTRLTVL.

The chain joins TRBV11-2 to TRBJ2-5; D is uncertain. The germline gives CDR1 SGHAT, CDR2 FQNNGV. The CDR3 length is 11 residues. The ends were cut back, 5 bases at V and 10 bases at J, with 11 bases in the middle. CDR3 sequence reads: CASSPRERQYF. The CDR3 coding sequence is TGTGCCAGCAGCCCCCGTGAACGCCAGTACTTC.